These 19 T cell receptor beta chains were sequenced from one sample in a study of shared clonotypes between healthy human individuals. Repertoires were generated with immunoSEQ multiplex PCR, while TCRdb's copy carries only in-frame clones and drops some. The table records 950,000 to 1,100,000 clones, around 74% of them present only once. The material sequenced was memory CD4+ T cells sorted from blood. As for subset: CD45RA-negative fraction. All receptors come from a man younger than 35 in good health.

This sequence joins TRBV19 and TRBJ1-1; 8 nucleotides line up with TRBD1. The germline gives CDR1 LNHDA, CDR2 SQIVND (reference sequence). The J segment lost 1 base and the V segment lost 6 bases, leaving 13 bases of the junction unmatched. The CDR3 covers 17 residues. CDR3 bases: TGTGCCAGTAGCGGCTCCCTCCAGGGGGCCAGGAACACTGAAGCTTTCTTT. It yields the protein CASSGSLQGARNTEAFF.

V gene TRBV9 combines with J gene TRBJ2-1, with TRBD2 matching over 10 bases. Germline trimming cut 4 bases from V and 5 bases from J; bases unmatched to any gene: 6. The germline V gene has CDR1 SGDLS and CDR2 YYNGEE. This CDR3 has 15 amino acids. This CDR3 reads CASSPGLAPNNEQFF. CDR3 sequence (DNA): TGTGCCAGCAGCCCGGGACTAGCGCCGAACAATGAGCAGTTCTTC.

J is TRBJ2-5 and V is TRBV5-1; no firm D call. The CDR3 has 13 residues. Trimming took 2 bases from V and 4 from J, leaving 9 bases between them. Looked up from germline, CDR1 is SGHRS and CDR2 is YFSETQ. The CDR3 spells CASSLGERETQYF. The DNA for the CDR3 is TGCGCCAGCAGCTTAGGAGAACGAGAGACCCAGTACTTC.

The chain recombines TRBV7-2 with TRBJ1-1; the match to TRBD1 covers 7 bases. V gave up 5 bases and J gave up 2 bases; unmatched junction bases: 8. The CDR3 length is 15 residues. Germline values: CDR1 SGHTA, CDR2 FQGNSA. The chain's CDR3 is CASSPNRGPNTEAFF. CDR3 sequence (DNA): TGTGCCAGCAGCCCAAACAGGGGCCCTAACACTGAAGCTTTCTTT.

This chain links TRBV5-1 with TRBJ2-3; 7 positions agree with TRBD2. This CDR3 is 15 amino acids long. With V trimmed by 5 bases and J by 1 base, 7 bases remained unmatched. Germline lookup yields CDR1 SGHRS and CDR2 YFSETQ. Written as DNA, the CDR3 is TGCGCCAGCAGGTCCAGCGGGACGGGCACAGATACGCAGTATTTT. Its translation: CASRSSGTGTDTQYF.

A word on this clone: This sample also contains other DNA sequences that code for the same CDR3. The gene calls are TRBV6-5 and TRBJ2-3, with D perhaps TRBD1 or TRBD2 (5 bases each). The CDR3 is 13 residues long. Trimming shortened V by 2 bases and J by 3 bases, and 6 bases separated the two germline ends. The germline gives CDR1 MNHEY, CDR2 SVGAGI. The CDR3 spells CASSYGGTDTQYF. The CDR3 bases are TGTGCCAGCAGTTACGGGGGAACAGATACGCAGTATTTT.

V and J are TRBV4-1 and TRBJ1-4; D gene unclear. Germline CDR1 MGHRA, CDR2 YSYEKL. CDR3 size: 15 residues. Trimming removed 2 bases at V and 8 bases at J, with 15 bases between. The CDR3 sequence: CASSQSGPRQEKLFF. The CDR3 coding sequence is TGCGCCAGCAGCCAAAGTGGCCCCCGCCAAGAAAAACTGTTTTTT.

The V call is TRBV7-9, the J call TRBJ2-5; no clear D gene. Per germline, CDR1 SEHNR and CDR2 FQNEAQ (reference sequence). V was shortened by 1 base and J by 6 bases, with 9 bases between the two germline ends. The CDR3 loop spans 13 amino acids. The CDR3 sequence: CASSLVGFQTQYF. Written as DNA, the CDR3 is TGTGCCAGCAGCTTAGTGGGGTTTCAGACCCAGTACTTC.

On this clone: Distinct nucleotide sequences in the sample also encode this CDR3. The genes are TRBV5-4 and TRBJ2-7; D is perhaps TRBD2 (5 bases). V was trimmed by 0 bases and J by 1 base, leaving 8 bases between them. From germline, CDR1 is SGHNT and CDR2 YYREEE (reference sequence). The CDR3 sequence is 14 residues long. The CDR3 bases are TGTGCCAGCAGCTTGGACCCGGGATCCTACGAGCAGTACTTC. The encoded protein is CASSLDPGSYEQYF.

The chain links TRBV10-3 to TRBJ1-3; D gene ambiguous. Germline V CDR1 and CDR2: ENHRY, SYGVKD. CDR3 length equals 12 residues. V was trimmed by 0 bases and J by 6 bases, leaving 3 bases between them. CDR3 sequence: CAISESKNTIYF. CDR3 nucleotide sequence: TGTGCCATCAGTGAGTCGAAAAACACCATATATTTT.

The chain couples TRBV30 to TRBJ2-1; 8 nucleotides line up with TRBD2. This CDR3 has 16 amino acids. The V gene end was trimmed by 1 base and the J gene end by 4 bases; junction bases not matched to a gene: 9. Per the germline V gene, CDR1 is GTSNPN and CDR2 is SVGIG (reference sequence). Here the CDR3 reads CAWSEGSGALYNEQFF. The CDR3 DNA reads as TGTGCCTGGAGTGAAGGTAGCGGGGCACTTTACAATGAGCAGTTCTTC. Looking up the rest from reference TRBV30 and TRBJ2-1 gives the full variable domain: SQTIHQWPATLVQPVGSPLSLECTVEGTSNPNLYWYRQAAGRGLQLLFYSVGIGQISSEVPQNLSASRPQDRQFILSSKKLLLSDSGFYLCAWSEGSGALYNEQFFGPGTRLTVL.

V is TRBV6-5 and J is TRBJ2-1, with 12 bases fitting TRBD2. Germline lookup yields CDR1 MNHEY and CDR2 SVGAGI. The CDR3 consists of 15 residues. The ends lost 4 bases at V and 9 bases at J; junction bases unmatched: 7. The CDR3 here is CASSSASGGASEQFF. The CDR3 bases are TGTGCCAGCAGTTCGGCTAGCGGGGGGGCGAGTGAGCAGTTCTTC.

The chain is built from TRBV6-1 and TRBJ1-5; no definite D call. The germline gives CDR1 MNHNS, CDR2 SASEGT. The CDR3 spans 14 residues. Trimming removed 8 bases from V and 2 bases from J, with 13 bases in between. In nucleotides, the CDR3 is TGTGCCAGCCGTGCGAGTCCCGGCAATCAGCCCCAGCATTTT. Protein: CASRASPGNQPQHF.

The genes are TRBV6-6 and TRBJ2-2; D is possibly TRBD1 or TRBD2 (5 bases each). Looked up from germline, CDR1 is MNHNY and CDR2 is SVGAGI (reference sequence). The CDR3 runs 14 residues. Trimming cost V 7 bases and J 1 base, with 10 bases left between them. In DNA form, the CDR3 reads TGTGCCAGCACGGGACCTGTGAACACCGGGGAGCTGTTTTTT. The encoded protein is CASTGPVNTGELFF.

A word on this clone: The same CDR3 is also encoded by other DNA sequences in this sample. The chain recombines TRBV30 with TRBJ2-2, with D hard to call. From germline, CDR1 is GTSNPN and CDR2 SVGIG (reference sequence). Trimming shortened V by 0 bases and J by 8 bases, and 4 bases separated the two germline ends. The CDR3 runs to 11 residues. In nucleotides, the CDR3 is TGTGCCTGGAGTGTGGGGGGGGAGCTGTTTTTT. Translation gives CAWSVGGELFF.

This clone came up a few times. The chain links TRBV19 to TRBJ2-2; 7 nucleotides align to TRBD1. Trimming cost V 5 bases and J 5 bases; bases outside gene matches: 5. This CDR3 spans 14 amino acids. Per the germline V gene, CDR1 is LNHDA and CDR2 is SQIVND (reference sequence). In nucleotides, the CDR3 is TGTGCCAGTAGTGTGGGACAGCATACCGGGGAGCTGTTTTTT. It codes for CASSVGQHTGELFF. The variable domain in full, with the rest retrieved from reference TRBV19 and TRBJ2-2, is DGGITQSPKYLFRKEGQNVTLSCEQNLNHDAMYWYRQDPGQGLRLIYYSQIVNDFQKGDIAEGYSVSREKKESFPLTVTSAQKNPTAFYLCASSVGQHTGELFFGEGSRLTVL.

V gene TRBV29-1 combines with J gene TRBJ2-7; 8 nucleotides align to TRBD2. The CDR3 covers 12 residues. Germline loops: CDR1 SQVTM, CDR2 ANQGSEA. CDR3 loop: CSWRGASYEQYF. As DNA, the CDR3 is TGCAGTTGGCGGGGGGCTTCCTACGAGCAGTACTTC.

The gene calls are TRBV10-1 and TRBJ2-7; unclear D gene. The CDR3 is made up of 16 amino acids. Germline CDR1 and CDR2: WNHNN and SYGVQD (reference sequence). V shed 9 bases and J shed 2 bases, with 23 bases lying between them. The CDR3 here is CARRAYGPSFPYEQYF. The CDR3 DNA sequence: TGCGCCAGAAGGGCATATGGGCCGTCTTTTCCCTACGAGCAGTACTTC.

This clone was detected a few times. This same CDR3 is encoded by further DNA sequences in the sample. This chain joins TRBV9 and TRBJ2-3; D not resolved. The CDR3 is made up of 11 amino acids. The V end was cut by 4 bases, the J end by 2 bases, with 2 bases between. The germline CDR1 and CDR2 sequences are SGDLS and YYNGEE. CDR3 region: CASSSTDTQYF. The CDR3 DNA reads as TGTGCCAGCAGCTCCACAGATACGCAGTATTTT. Variable domain in full (rest from reference TRBV9 and TRBJ2-3): DSGVTQTPKHLITATGQRVTLRCSPRSGDLSVYWYQQSLDQGLQFLIQYYNGEERAKGNILERFSAQQFPDLHSELNLSSLELGDSALYFCASSSTDTQYFGPGTRLTVL.